Following are 32 T cell receptor beta chains from one sample sequenced in a study of blood T cell repertoires in COVID-19. Assay used: immunoSEQ multiplex PCR; TCRdb lists only in-frame clones, some missing. The sample includes approximately 400,000 clones, approximately 89% of them seen just once. Sequencing was carried out using PBMCs or T cells enriched from blood (not recorded which). The receptors stem from a man aged 25-45 years who had recovered from COVID-19.

This clone was picked up a small number of times. The V gene is TRBV7-2, the J gene TRBJ2-3; possible D gene TRBD1, 6 bases. The CDR3 is made up of 14 amino acids. Trimming left V 1 base short and J 2 bases short, with 7 bases between. The germline V gene encodes CDR1 SGHTA and CDR2 FQGNSA. In nucleotides, the CDR3 is TGTGCCAGCAGCTTAGGGGGGCACACAGATACGCAGTATTTT. Amino acids: CASSLGGHTDTQYF.

The chain is built from TRBV7-3 and TRBJ2-1; 8 bases map to TRBD2. The CDR3 consists of 16 residues. V was pared by 5 bases and J by 0 bases, with 6 bases of the junction left unmatched. Germline CDR1 SGHTA, CDR2 FQGTGA. CDR3 DNA: TGTGCCAGCAGCAGATTAGCGGGGAGCTCCTACAATGAGCAGTTCTTC. This gives the protein CASSRLAGSSYNEQFF.

This rearrangement joins TRBV7-2 to TRBJ2-2, with D perhaps matching TRBD1 (6 bases). Germline V CDR1 and CDR2: SGHTA, FQGNSA. CDR3 size: 15 residues. The germline V and J ends were trimmed by 5 bases and 1 base, with 11 bases remaining between them. In DNA, the CDR3 is TGTGCCAGCAGCAAAGACAGGTTGAACACCGGGGAGCTGTTTTTT. It is translated as CASSKDRLNTGELFF.

This sequence joins TRBV7-8 and TRBJ2-2; 7 bases are a match to TRBD2. Germline V gene data show CDR1 as SGHVS and CDR2 as FQNEAQ. V gave up 5 bases and J gave up 0 bases; unmatched junction bases: 6. CDR3 length: 16 residues. The CDR3: CASSPMAGANTGELFF. The CDR3 DNA follows: TGTGCCAGCAGCCCCATGGCGGGGGCGAACACCGGGGAGCTGTTTTTT. Drawing the rest from reference TRBV7-8 and TRBJ2-2, the complete variable domain is GAGVSQSPRYKVAKRGQDVALRCDPISGHVSLFWYQQALGQGPEFLTYFQNEAQLDKSGLPSDRFFAERPEGSVSTLKIQRTQQEDSAVYLCASSPMAGANTGELFFGEGSRLTVL.

The chain links TRBV19 to TRBJ2-1, with TRBD1 identical over 8 bases. CDR3 size: 15 residues. V was clipped by 7 bases and J by 1 base; unmatched bases: 6. Per the germline V gene, CDR1 is LNHDA and CDR2 is SQIVND (reference sequence). Written as DNA, the CDR3 is TGTGCCAGTACATTGACAGGGGCGTCCTACAATGAGCAGTTCTTC. This codes for CASTLTGASYNEQFF.

The genes are TRBV6-5 and TRBJ1-2; 7 nucleotides align to TRBD1. The germline gives CDR1 MNHEY, CDR2 SVGAGI. Trimming took 6 bases from V and 5 from J; bases not matched to a gene: 6. The CDR3 is made up of 13 amino acids. The CDR3 nucleotides are TGTGCCAGCAGACAGGGGCTAAGGTATGGCTACACCTTC. Translation gives CASRQGLRYGYTF.

The rearrangement uses TRBV3-1 (or the pseudogene TRBV3-2) and TRBJ2-2, with 11 nucleotides matching TRBD2. The CDR3 contains 13 residues. The J segment lost 7 bases and the V segment lost 10 bases, leaving 5 bases of the junction unmatched. Germline CDR1 reads LGHDT; CDR2 reads YNNKEL (reference sequence). CDR3 sequence (DNA): TGTGCCACCTTAGCGGGGGGGCTCGGGGAGCTGTTTTTT. Its protein is CATLAGGLGELFF.

The chain uses TRBV2 and TRBJ2-7; a possible D gene is TRBD2 (5 bases). The CDR3 runs to 16 residues. Looked up from germline, CDR1 is SNHLY and CDR2 is FYNNEI. V lost 7 bases and J 0 bases, leaving 19 bases between the germline ends. Written as DNA, the CDR3 is TGTGCCAGCATTGCGAGGGTGGGCCCGAGCTCCTACGAGCAGTACTTC. Its protein product is CASIARVGPSSYEQYF.

The chain combines TRBV6-2 or TRBV6-3 with TRBJ2-3; 9 nucleotides align to TRBD2. Germline-derived CDR1 and CDR2 are MNHEY and SVGEGT. Unmatched junction bases numbered 11, after V lost 5 bases and J lost 5 bases. The CDR3 sequence is 16 residues long. CDR3 nucleotide sequence: TGTGCCAGCAGTGGCCGCGGGCGGGGGGGCTTAGATACGCAGTATTTT. It yields the protein CASSGRGRGGLDTQYF.

V gene TRBV4-1 combines with J gene TRBJ1-6, with 9 bases that match TRBD1. The junction had 2 bases not matched to a gene; V was cut back by 1 base and J by 7 bases. Germline V gives CDR1 MGHRA, CDR2 YSYEKL. The CDR3 extends over 15 amino acids. The CDR3 nucleotides read TGCGCCAGCAGCCAAGCCGACAGGGGGAATTCACCCCTCCACTTT. Translating it yields CASSQADRGNSPLHF.

This chain joins TRBV5-1 and TRBJ1-4; maybe TRBD1 (6 bases). Germline CDR1 and CDR2: SGHRS and YFSETQ. This CDR3 region has 15 residues. V lost 4 bases, J lost 3 bases, and 13 bases lay in between. The CDR3 nucleotides are TGCGCCAGCAGCCGTACCGGGACACCTAATGAAAAACTGTTTTTT. Its protein product is CASSRTGTPNEKLFF.

The chain employs TRBV3-1 (or the pseudogene TRBV3-2) and TRBJ2-7; tentatively, D is TRBD1 (6 bases). Per the germline V gene, CDR1 is LGHDT and CDR2 is YNNKEL (reference sequence). V dropped 2 bases and J dropped 6 bases, with 11 bases sitting between them. This CDR3 spans 13 amino acids. The CDR3 DNA reads TGTGCCAGCAGCCAATCTTCAGGGGTCGAGCAGTACTTC. This gives the protein CASSQSSGVEQYF.

This clone was counted once. The V gene is TRBV19, the J gene TRBJ1-1; tentatively, D is TRBD1 (5 bases). The germline CDR1 and CDR2 sequences are LNHDA and SQIVND (reference sequence). V was trimmed by 6 bases and J by 12 bases, leaving 17 bases between them. The CDR3 sequence is 12 residues long. The CDR3: CASRDPGGGPFF. CDR3 bases: TGTGCCAGTAGGGACCCCGGGGGTGGGCCTTTCTTT.

V is TRBV5-1 and J is TRBJ2-5; maybe TRBD2 (5 bases). The germline V gene has CDR1 SGHRS and CDR2 YFSETQ. This CDR3 region has 14 residues. Trimming cost V 4 bases and J 0 bases, with 10 bases left between them. The CDR3, as DNA: TGCGCCAGCAGCCTATCCGGGAACCAAGAGACCCAGTACTTC. This codes for CASSLSGNQETQYF.

The chain combines TRBV14 with TRBJ1-1; the D gene is possibly TRBD1 (6 bases). The CDR3 covers 14 residues. Trimming shortened V by 4 bases and J by 0 bases, and 9 bases separated the two germline ends. Germline V CDR1 and CDR2: SGHDN, FVKESK. CDR3: CASSPQGLNTEAFF. The DNA of the CDR3 is TGTGCCAGCAGCCCGCAGGGGTTGAACACTGAAGCTTTCTTT.

V is TRBV10-3 and J is TRBJ2-3; the match to TRBD2 covers 9 bases. Germline CDR1 and CDR2: ENHRY and SYGVKD. CDR3 size: 14 residues. V gave up 8 bases and J gave up 5 bases; unmatched junction bases: 8. Here the CDR3 reads CAISGLATGDTQYF. For the CDR3, the DNA is TGTGCCATCTCGGGACTAGCCACGGGAGATACGCAGTATTTT.

The chain uses TRBV27 and TRBJ2-7, with TRBD1 matching 7 bases. The CDR3 extends over 12 amino acids. J was trimmed by 6 bases and V by 7 bases; bases with no gene match: 6. CDR1 is MNHEY, CDR2 SMNVEV, per germline (reference sequence). CDR3: CASTRGRFEQYF. The CDR3 DNA follows: TGTGCCAGCACAAGGGGGCGCTTCGAGCAGTACTTC.

The gene calls are TRBV18 and TRBJ1-1; a possible D gene is TRBD1 (6 bases). Trimming took 1 base from V and 2 from J, leaving 17 bases between them. The CDR3 is 17 residues long. In germline, CDR1 is KGHSH, CDR2 LQKENI. The CDR3 region is CASSPQTGQPFNTEAFF. CDR3 nucleotides: TGTGCCAGCTCACCACAGACTGGACAGCCCTTTAACACTGAAGCTTTCTTT.

The chain is built from TRBV7-3 and TRBJ2-2, with TRBD1 as a possible D gene (6 bases). The V and J ends lost 5 bases and 4 bases respectively, with 11 bases between them. The CDR3 has 14 residues. Germline lookup yields CDR1 SGHTA and CDR2 FQGTGA. The CDR3 region has the DNA TGTGCCAGCAGCCACGACAGGCCCACCGGGGAGCTGTTTTTT. Its protein product is CASSHDRPTGELFF.

The gene calls are TRBV12-5 and TRBJ2-7; 7 bases match TRBD1. The CDR3 runs to 19 residues. Germline V gene data show CDR1 as LGHNT and CDR2 as FRNRAP. V was pared by 1 base and J by 5 bases, with 20 bases of the junction left unmatched. This chain's CDR3 is CASGLGAPPGQPGPHEQYF. The CDR3 DNA follows: TGTGCTAGTGGTTTGGGTGCCCCCCCGGGACAGCCAGGGCCCCACGAGCAGTACTTC.

This clone was detected once. The chain couples TRBV9 to TRBJ1-5; TRBD1 aligns across 11 bases. Trimming cost V 2 bases and J 6 bases; bases outside gene matches: 4. The germline V gene encodes CDR1 SGDLS and CDR2 YYNGEE. The CDR3 totals 15 residues. CDR3 nucleotide sequence: TGTGCCAGCAGCGTGGGGACAGGGGGAAGTCAGCCCCAGCATTTT. This codes for CASSVGTGGSQPQHF.

This rearrangement joins TRBV4-2 to TRBJ2-2; TRBD2 is a possible D gene (6 bases). From germline, CDR1 is LGHNA and CDR2 YNFKEQ. Trimming took 4 bases from V and 3 from J, leaving 12 bases between them. This CDR3 comprises 15 residues. In nucleotides, the CDR3 is TGTGCCAGCAGCCGCCGGGACTCCGACACCGGGGAGCTGTTTTTT. Translated: CASSRRDSDTGELFF.

The chain has TRBV6-2 or TRBV6-3 and TRBJ1-1, with TRBD1 matching over 7 bases. The CDR3 is 14 residues long. Losses at the gene ends were 4 bases for V and 1 base for J; bases not matched to a gene: 3. Germline lookup yields CDR1 MNHEY and CDR2 SVGEGT. The CDR3, as DNA: TGTGCCAGCAGTTCGGGACAGTCGAACACTGAAGCTTTCTTT. It encodes CASSSGQSNTEAFF.

The gene calls are TRBV10-3 and TRBJ2-1, with 10 bases lining up with TRBD1. This CDR3 is 16 amino acids long. The V and J ends lost 8 bases and 0 bases, in that order; junction bases with no gene match: 7. The germline gives CDR1 ENHRY, CDR2 SYGVKD. This chain's CDR3 is CAIGTGDWSSYNEQFF. The DNA of the CDR3 is TGTGCCATCGGGACAGGGGATTGGAGCTCCTACAATGAGCAGTTCTTC.

The chain combines TRBV27 with TRBJ1-2; unclear D gene. CDR1 and CDR2 from the germline V gene are MNHEY and SMNVEV (reference sequence). The CDR3 sequence is 13 residues long. V was clipped by 3 bases and J by 5 bases, with 10 bases between them. The CDR3 reads CASSLGGRYGYTF. The CDR3 DNA follows: TGTGCCAGCAGTTTGGGAGGGAGATATGGCTACACCTTC.

This chain links TRBV5-1 with TRBJ1-1; 7 nucleotides line up with TRBD1. The CDR3 sequence is 15 residues long. V dropped 0 bases and J dropped 5; count of bases not matched to a gene: 7. Germline CDR1 and CDR2: SGHRS and YFSETQ. CDR3 sequence: CASSLGDRESTEAFF. The CDR3 coding sequence is TGCGCCAGCAGCTTGGGCGACAGGGAGTCGACTGAAGCTTTCTTT.

The chain links TRBV18 to TRBJ1-2; D unclear. The germline CDR1 and CDR2 sequences are KGHSH and LQKENI. There are 13 residues in the CDR3. V was trimmed by 2 bases and J by 4 bases, leaving 8 bases between them. CDR3 DNA: TGTGCCAGCTCACCATCCGCAGGCTATGGCTACACCTTC. This gives the protein CASSPSAGYGYTF.

In the case of this clone: A read error may account for a junction end that differs from germline. The chain is built from TRBV3-1 (or the pseudogene TRBV3-2) and TRBJ2-1; 7 bases agree with TRBD2. Germline V gives CDR1 LGHDT, CDR2 YNNKEL (reference sequence). This CDR3 is 15 amino acids long. CDR3 region: CASRQAGSSYNEQFF. For the CDR3, the DNA is TGTGCCAGCAGGCAAGCGGGAAGCTCCTACAATGAGCAGTTCTTC.

V usage is TRBV12-5 and J usage is TRBJ2-7, with D unresolved. CDR3 length: 13 residues. Trimming removed 2 bases from V and 0 bases from J, with 5 bases in between. CDR1 is LGHNT and CDR2 is FRNRAP in the germline V gene. The CDR3: CASGLTSSYEQYF. Written as DNA, the CDR3 is TGTGCTAGTGGTTTGACGAGCTCCTACGAGCAGTACTTC. The full variable domain, its missing parts supplied by reference TRBV12-5 and TRBJ2-7, is DARVTQTPRHKVTEMGQEVTMRCQPILGHNTVFWYRQTMMQGLELLAYFRNRAPLDDSGMPKDRFSAEMPDATLATLKIQPSEPRDSAVYFCASGLTSSYEQYFGPGTRLTVT.

The chain recombines TRBV7-9 with TRBJ1-1, with a weak D call TRBD1 (6 bases). The CDR3 totals 14 residues. Germline V gives CDR1 SEHNR, CDR2 FQNEAQ (reference sequence). Trimming took off 6 bases at V and 1 base at J, with 12 bases between the two ends. The CDR3 region is CASRPGQTNTEAFF. CDR3 nucleotides: TGTGCCAGCAGACCCGGACAGACGAACACTGAAGCTTTCTTT.

The rearrangement links TRBV6-5 to TRBJ1-1; the D is unclear. The germline V and J ends were trimmed by 2 bases and 4 bases, with 14 bases remaining between them. This CDR3 region has 15 residues. In germline, CDR1 is MNHEY, CDR2 SVGAGI. In DNA form, the CDR3 reads TGTGCCAGCAGTTACGGGAGACGGCAGCTCACTGAAGCTTTCTTT. This translates into CASSYGRRQLTEAFF.

The chain links TRBV5-1 to TRBJ1-3, with D uncertain. The CDR3 has 13 residues. V gave up 0 bases and J gave up 7 bases, with 8 bases separating them. The germline gives CDR1 SGHRS, CDR2 YFSETQ. In nucleotides, the CDR3 is TGCGCCAGCAGCTTGGGACTTTCGAACACCATATATTTT. The encoded protein is CASSLGLSNTIYF. Full variable domain (remainder filled in from reference TRBV5-1 and TRBJ1-3): KAGVTQTPRYLIKTRGQQVTLSCSPISGHRSVSWYQQTPGQGLQFLFEYFSETQRNKGNFPGRFSGRQFSNSRSEMNVSTLELGDSALYLCASSLGLSNTIYFGEGSWLTVV.